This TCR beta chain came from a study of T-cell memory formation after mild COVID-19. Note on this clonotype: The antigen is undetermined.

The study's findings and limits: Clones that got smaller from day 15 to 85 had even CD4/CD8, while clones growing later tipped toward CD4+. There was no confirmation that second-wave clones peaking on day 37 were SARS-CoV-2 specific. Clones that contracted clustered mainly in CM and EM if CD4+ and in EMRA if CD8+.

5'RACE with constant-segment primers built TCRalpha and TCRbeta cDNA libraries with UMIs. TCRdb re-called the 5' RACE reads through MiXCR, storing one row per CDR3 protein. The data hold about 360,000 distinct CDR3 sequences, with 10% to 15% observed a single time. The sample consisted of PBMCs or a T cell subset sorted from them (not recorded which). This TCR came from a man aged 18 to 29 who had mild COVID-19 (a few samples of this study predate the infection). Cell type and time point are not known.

In DNA form, the CDR3 reads TGCAGTGCTAGGGCGACAGGGATTCTCAATCAGCCCCAGCATTTT. It yields the protein CSARATGILNQPQHF. This chain uses TRBV20-1 with TRBJ1-5, with TRBD1 identical over 7 bases. Trimming at V came to 3 bases and at J to 3 bases, leaving 8 bases not matched to a gene. The CDR3 extends over 15 amino acids. Germline V lookup: CDR1 DFQATT, CDR2 SNEGSKA (reference sequence).